A selection of T cell receptor beta chains follows, all from one sample in a study of blood T cell repertoires in COVID-19. Profiling relied on immunoSEQ multiplex PCR, and the TCRdb table lists in-frame clones only, not all of them. The repertoire holds about 300,000 clones, roughly 90% seen once, with more than 0.95% in the top ten. The sequenced sample consisted of PBMCs or T cells enriched from blood (not recorded which). These receptors all stem from a woman aged 25 to 39 who had recovered from COVID-19. The CDR3 runs from the conserved cysteine through the conserved F or W. Fields, in order: V gene, clone size, D gene, J gene, CDR3 DNA, CDR3 protein. The D gene is left open where the match is weak. Rows give clone size only sometimes, using once, few, many, or a class for an expanded clone.

v_call: TRBV4-3; clone_size: -; d_call: TRBD1; j_call: TRBJ2-6; cdr3_nt: TGCGCCAGCAGCCACGCCCGAGGGACAGGGGGCCTCTGGGGGGCCAACGTCCTGACTTTC; cdr3_aa: CASSHARGTGGLWGANVLTF
v_call: TRBV28; clone_size: once; d_call: -; j_call: TRBJ2-1; cdr3_nt: TGTGCCAGCAGTTTTTGGGTTCAAGGGGGCAATGAGCAGTTCTTC; cdr3_aa: CASSFWVQGGNEQFF
v_call: TRBV4-1; clone_size: -; d_call: -; j_call: TRBJ2-5; cdr3_nt: TGCGCCAGCAGCCAAGCGAAGGGACACGGCCAAGAGACCCAGTACTTC; cdr3_aa: CASSQAKGHGQETQYF
v_call: TRBV3-1/TRBV3-2; clone_size: once; d_call: TRBD2; j_call: TRBJ2-1; cdr3_nt: TGTGCCAGCAGCCAAGAGCGGGCTAGCGGGAGGTATGAGCAGTTCTTC; cdr3_aa: CASSQERASGRYEQFF
v_call: TRBV5-5; clone_size: -; d_call: TRBD1; j_call: TRBJ1-5; cdr3_nt: TGTGCCAGCAGCTTGATGGGGACAGATAGCAATCAGCCCCAGCATTTT; cdr3_aa: CASSLMGTDSNQPQHF
v_call: TRBV19; clone_size: -; d_call: -; j_call: TRBJ2-7; cdr3_nt: TGTGCCAGTAGTAGTATCAGCTCCTACGAGCAGTACTTC; cdr3_aa: CASSSISSYEQYF
v_call: TRBV7-2; clone_size: -; d_call: TRBD1; j_call: TRBJ1-5; cdr3_nt: TGTGCCAGCAGCCGCAGCGGGACAGGGTTCGAACAGCCCCAGCATTTT; cdr3_aa: CASSRSGTGFEQPQHF
v_call: TRBV7-2; clone_size: -; d_call: -; j_call: TRBJ1-5; cdr3_nt: TGTGCCAGCAGCCCCGCAGGGGCGGGTAATCAGCCCCAGCATTTT; cdr3_aa: CASSPAGAGNQPQHF
v_call: TRBV21-1; clone_size: -; d_call: -; j_call: TRBJ2-1; cdr3_nt: TGTGCCAGCAGCAACCTAGCGTATGAGCAGTTCTTC; cdr3_aa: CASSNLAYEQFF
v_call: TRBV28; clone_size: -; d_call: TRBD1; j_call: TRBJ2-2; cdr3_nt: TGTGCCTTATCCCCCGACGGGACAGGGGGCACCGGGGAGCTGTTTTTT; cdr3_aa: CALSPDGTGGTGELFF
v_call: TRBV5-6; clone_size: -; d_call: -; j_call: TRBJ1-6; cdr3_nt: TGTGCCAGCAGCTTAATGAGTCGTCAGGGGAGTTCACCCCTCCACTTT; cdr3_aa: CASSLMSRQGSSPLHF